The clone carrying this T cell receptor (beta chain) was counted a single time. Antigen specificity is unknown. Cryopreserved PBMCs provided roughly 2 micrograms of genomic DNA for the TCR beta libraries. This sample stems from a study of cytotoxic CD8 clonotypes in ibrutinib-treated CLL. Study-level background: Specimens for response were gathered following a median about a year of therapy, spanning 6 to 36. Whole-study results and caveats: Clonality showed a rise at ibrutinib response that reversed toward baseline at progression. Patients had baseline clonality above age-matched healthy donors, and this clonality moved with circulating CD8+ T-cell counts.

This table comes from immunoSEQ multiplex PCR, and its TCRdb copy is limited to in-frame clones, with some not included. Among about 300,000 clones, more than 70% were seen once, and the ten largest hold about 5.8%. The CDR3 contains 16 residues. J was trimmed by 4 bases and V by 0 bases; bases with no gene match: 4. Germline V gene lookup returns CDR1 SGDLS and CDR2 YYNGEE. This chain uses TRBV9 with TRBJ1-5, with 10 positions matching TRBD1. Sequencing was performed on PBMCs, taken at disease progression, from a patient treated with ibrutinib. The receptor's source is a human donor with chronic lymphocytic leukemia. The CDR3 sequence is CASSVGTGGLNQPQHF. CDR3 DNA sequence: TGTGCCAGCAGCGTAGGGACAGGGGGATTGAATCAGCCCCAGCATTTT.